This T cell receptor (beta chain) was observed in a study of CD8+CD57+ T cells in acquired aplastic anemia. Overall study context: On average, sorted CD4+ and CD8+ cells gave approximately 3 ug of DNA. About 10 million reads, on average, were obtained for CD4+ cells from healthy donors. Broader study findings: Overlapping CD8+ CDR3 repertoires of patients and controls contained around 31 shared sequences.

As regards this clonotype: Its target is unknown.

TCR beta VDJ combinations and CDR3 sequences were profiled from genomic DNA. MiXCR, applied by TCRdb to the reads, yields one record per CDR3 protein. The repertoire holds some 200,000 distinct CDR3 sequences, with approximately 60% as singletons. Germline V gene sequence: CDR1 SGHTA, CDR2 FQGNSA. Trimming took 5 bases from V and 11 from J, leaving 26 bases between them. CDR3 length equals 16 residues. The rearrangement uses TRBV7-2 and TRBJ2-3; D might be TRBD1 or TRBD2, each matching 5 bases. The sequence came from a human donor in good health. The sequenced sample was sorted CD4+, CD8+, or CD8+CD57+ T cells (not recorded which) from PBMCs. The CDR3 is CASSRPGTGGRVRQYF. The CDR3 DNA follows: TGTGCCAGCAGCCGACCCGGGACGGGTGGTAGGGTAAGGCAGTATTTT.